These 10 T cell receptor beta chains share one sample of origin, sequenced in a study of beta chain features in type 1 diabetes (dated by TCRdb to the late 2010s). Library prep was done by the immunoSEQ multiplex PCR assay. The High Capacity cDNA Reverse Transcription Kit was used to reverse transcribe all of the isolated RNA, meaning that expressed TCRB transcripts were what got sequenced. As stored in TCRdb, this immuneACCESS dataset retains in-frame rearrangements with V and J assigned. A fraction of the clones does not appear; measured against another copy, unresolved V genes explain less than half of the discrepancy, and the remainder lacks a known reason. This sample comprises 300,000 to 400,000 clones, around an eighth of them detected only once. The ten biggest clones cover approximately 0.015% of the sample. Sequencing was carried out using naive CD4+ T cells from blood. The sample's cell subset or site label, in plain terms: true naive CD4+ T cells. These receptors all stem from a man between 18 and 35 years old in good health.

The CDR3 bases are TGTGCCTGCACAACCCCTCGGACAGGGCTTAACTACGAGCAGTACTTC. Protein sequence: CACTTPRTGLNYEQYF. The rearrangement links TRBV30 to TRBJ2-7, with 8 nucleotides matching TRBD1. Losses at the gene ends were 6 bases for V and 3 bases for J; bases not matched to a gene: 16. Germline loops: CDR1 GTSNPN, CDR2 SVGIG (reference sequence). This CDR3 has 16 residues.

V is TRBV27 and J is TRBJ2-1; 8 bases align to TRBD2. Trimming took 8 bases from V and 4 from J; bases not matched to a gene: 13. The CDR3 runs to 16 residues. Germline CDR1 MNHEY, CDR2 SMNVEV (reference sequence). This CDR3 reads CASHTSGSGDYNEQFF. In DNA, the CDR3 is TGTGCCAGCCATACGTCCGGTAGCGGGGATTACAATGAGCAGTTCTTC.

J is TRBJ1-2 and V is TRBV30; D is possibly TRBD1 (5 bases). Germline values: CDR1 GTSNPN, CDR2 SVGIG (reference sequence). The V end was cut by 3 bases, the J end by 4 bases, with 12 bases between. This CDR3 comprises 13 residues. The DNA of the CDR3 is TGTGCCTGGAGCCTTCCAGGGCTCTATGGCTACACCTTC. It is translated as CAWSLPGLYGYTF.

In this sample, this clone turned up a few times. This chain links TRBV5-1 with TRBJ2-5, with 7 positions matching TRBD1. The J call could be wrong; TRBJ2-7 is a better fit for the DNA end. Germline CDR1 and CDR2: SGHRS and YFSETQ. CDR3 length equals 13 residues. CDR3 sequence reads: CASSLQGEGEQYF. CDR3 bases: TGCGCCAGCAGCTTGCAGGGGGAAGGCGAGCAGTACTTC.

The chain employs TRBV4-2 and TRBJ2-7, with TRBD1 identical over 9 bases. With V trimmed by 2 bases and J by 7 bases, 9 bases remained unmatched. This CDR3 has 15 residues. The V gene's germline CDR1 is LGHNA and CDR2 YNFKEQ. CDR3 nucleotide sequence: TGTGCCAGCAGCCAATTATTGGGGACAGGGTCGGAGCAGTACTTC. This codes for CASSQLLGTGSEQYF.

The chain has TRBV30 and TRBJ1-1, with D tentatively TRBD1 (6 bases). Per germline, CDR1 GTSNPN and CDR2 SVGIG (reference sequence). V was shortened by 0 bases and J by 11 bases, with 13 bases between the two germline ends. The CDR3 loop spans 12 amino acids. The CDR3: CAWSVPGGRAFF. The CDR3 DNA follows: TGTGCCTGGAGTGTACCGGGGGGCCGGGCTTTCTTT.

This clone was counted only a few times. Other DNA sequences within the sample encode an identical CDR3. This chain uses TRBV19 with TRBJ1-1; 7 nucleotides align to TRBD1. This CDR3 has 13 amino acids. Germline CDR1 LNHDA, CDR2 SQIVND (reference sequence). V dropped 5 bases and J dropped 3; count of bases not matched to a gene: 3. DNA of the CDR3: TGTGCCAGTAGTTCAACAGGGGACACTGAAGCTTTCTTT. This sequence encodes CASSSTGDTEAFF.

This clone has more than one count but fewer than ten. The V and J genes are TRBV6-5 and TRBJ2-1, with D perhaps matching TRBD1 (6 bases). The V gene's germline CDR1 is MNHEY and CDR2 SVGAGI. The CDR3 extends over 16 amino acids. The V and J ends lost 0 bases and 7 bases respectively, with 16 bases between them. CDR3 in DNA: TGTGCCAGCAGTTACTCTTGGGGGCCGAGTTTGAATGAGCAGTTCTTC. Encoded protein: CASSYSWGPSLNEQFF.

This clone showed up just a few times. The chain uses TRBV30 and TRBJ1-2; no definite D call. V was clipped by 3 bases and J by 7 bases, with 9 bases between them. From germline, CDR1 is GTSNPN and CDR2 SVGIG (reference sequence). The CDR3 consists of 11 residues. CDR3 nucleotide sequence: TGTGCCTGGAGGGGAGCTAGTGGCTACACCTTC. Translation gives CAWRGASGYTF.

This clone turned up a few times. The chain is built from TRBV5-6 and TRBJ2-1; a possible D gene is TRBD2 (6 bases). This CDR3 is built from 13 residues. CDR1 is SGHDT and CDR2 is YYEEEE in the germline V gene. Between the trimmed V and J ends, which lost 0 bases and 10 bases, there was a span of 11 bases. In DNA form, the CDR3 reads TGTGCCAGCAGCTTGGAAAGGGCGGGGGAGCAGTTCTTC. Amino acids: CASSLERAGEQFF.